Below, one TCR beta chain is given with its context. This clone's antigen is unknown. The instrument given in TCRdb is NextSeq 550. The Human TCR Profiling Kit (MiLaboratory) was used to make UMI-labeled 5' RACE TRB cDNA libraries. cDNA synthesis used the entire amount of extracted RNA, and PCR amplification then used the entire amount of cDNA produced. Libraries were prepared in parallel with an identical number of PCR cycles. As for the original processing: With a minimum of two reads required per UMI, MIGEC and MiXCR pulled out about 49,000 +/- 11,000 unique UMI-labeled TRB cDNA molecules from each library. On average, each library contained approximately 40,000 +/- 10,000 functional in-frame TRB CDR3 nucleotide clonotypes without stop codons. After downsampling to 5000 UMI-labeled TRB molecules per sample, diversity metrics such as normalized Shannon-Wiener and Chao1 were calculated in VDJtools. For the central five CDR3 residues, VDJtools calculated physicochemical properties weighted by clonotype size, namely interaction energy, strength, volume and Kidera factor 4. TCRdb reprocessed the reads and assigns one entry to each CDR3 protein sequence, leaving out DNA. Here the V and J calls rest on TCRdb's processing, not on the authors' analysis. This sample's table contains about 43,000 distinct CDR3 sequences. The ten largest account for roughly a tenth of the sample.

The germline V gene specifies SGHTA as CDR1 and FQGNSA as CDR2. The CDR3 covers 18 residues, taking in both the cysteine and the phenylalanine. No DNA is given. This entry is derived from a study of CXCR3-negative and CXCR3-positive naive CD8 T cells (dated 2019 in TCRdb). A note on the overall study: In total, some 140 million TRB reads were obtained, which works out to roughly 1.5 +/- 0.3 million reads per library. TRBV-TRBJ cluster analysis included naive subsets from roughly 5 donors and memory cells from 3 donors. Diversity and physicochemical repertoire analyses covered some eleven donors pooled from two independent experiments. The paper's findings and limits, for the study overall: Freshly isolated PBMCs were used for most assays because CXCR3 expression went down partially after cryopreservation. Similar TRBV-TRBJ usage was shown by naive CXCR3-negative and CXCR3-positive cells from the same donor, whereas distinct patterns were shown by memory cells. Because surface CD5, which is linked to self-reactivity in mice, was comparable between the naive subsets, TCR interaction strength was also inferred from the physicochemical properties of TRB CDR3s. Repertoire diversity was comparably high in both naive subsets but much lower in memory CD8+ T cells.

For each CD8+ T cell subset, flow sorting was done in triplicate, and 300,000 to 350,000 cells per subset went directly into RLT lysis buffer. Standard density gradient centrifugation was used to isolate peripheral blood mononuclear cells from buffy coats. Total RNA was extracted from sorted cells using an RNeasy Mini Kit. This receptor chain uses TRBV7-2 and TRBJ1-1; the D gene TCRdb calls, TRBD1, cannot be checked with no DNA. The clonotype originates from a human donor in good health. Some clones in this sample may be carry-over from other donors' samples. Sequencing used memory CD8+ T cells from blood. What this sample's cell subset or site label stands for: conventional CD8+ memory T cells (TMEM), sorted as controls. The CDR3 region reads CASSLAGGRDRLNTEAFF.